This TCR beta chain appears in the sequencing data of a study of CD8+ T cells in alopecia areata. The overall study: Those patients who were treated received oral tofacitinib, which was given at 5 to 10 mg twice daily for moderate-to-severe alopecia areata.

V was cut by 1 base and J by 3 bases, with 4 bases left in between. Germline V CDR1 and CDR2: MNHNS, SASEGT. The CDR3 totals 12 residues. RNA extraction was followed by reverse transcription into cDNA, which acted as the sequencing template. Profiled with immunoSEQ multiplex PCR; TCRdb holds only in-frame clones, not every one. The sample has 130,000 or so clones; 86% are singletons. Treatment noted: oral pan-JAK inhibitor, 5-10 mg twice daily. Sampling of alopecia areata patients yielded lesional scalp punch biopsies as well as peripheral blood. This receptor was taken from a human donor with alopecia areata. The chain has TRBV6-1 and TRBJ2-7; D is ambiguous. Sequences were derived from CD8+ T cells sorted from blood, sampled at week 4, from a patient treated with tofacitinib. In DNA form, the CDR3 reads TGTGCCAGCAGTGAAGTCCTCTACGAGCAGTACTTC. Encoded protein: CASSEVLYEQYF.